This T cell receptor (beta chain) was recovered during a study of cytomegalovirus exposure and HLA in healthy donors. Study results and caveats: Both high specificity and high sensitivity reportedly marked the classifier's diagnosis of cytomegalovirus status. The listing of 160 or so TCR beta chains classed them as cytomegalovirus-associated. In an earlier analysis, about 87% or about 30%: the productive usage of most TCR beta V segments.

PCR amplification relied on 60 Vbeta primers (plus 13 Jbeta primers). Clones were read by immunoSEQ multiplex PCR, and TCRdb kept only the in-frame ones, dropping some. The table includes approximately 150,000 clones, about 70% detected once. A few counts support this clone. Its specificity is unknown. The V gene's germline CDR1 is SNHLY and CDR2 FYNNEI. V lost 6 bases to trimming and J lost 5 bases; unmatched junction nucleotides: 13. The CDR3 runs to 16 residues. This rearrangement joins TRBV2 to TRBJ1-5, with 7 bases identical to TRBD1. The specimen sequenced was PBMCs. This TCR derives from a woman aged 40 to 50 in good health and CMV-seropositive. The CDR3 nucleotides are TGTGCCAGCAGGTACAGGGGCAGCATTCGGGATCAGCCCCAGCATTTT. Amino acids: CASRYRGSIRDQPQHF.